A single sample is the source of the 20 T cell receptor beta chains below, sequenced in a study of OX40 agonist ivuxolimab in advanced cancers. TCRdb keeps only in-frame clones here, not all; method: immunoSEQ multiplex PCR. The table records roughly 80,000 clones, around nine tenths of them present only once. The material was CD4+ or CD8+ T cells sorted from blood, obtained in a trial of the OX40 agonist ivuxolimab. The receptor source for this set is an adult with an advanced solid tumor such as melanoma, head and neck, liver or kidney cancer.

This chain links TRBV11-2 with TRBJ2-1; D gene uncertain. The V end was cut by 0 bases, the J end by 4 bases, with 10 bases between. This CDR3 comprises 15 residues. CDR1 and CDR2 from the germline V gene are SGHAT and FQNNGV. The CDR3 region is CASSLEGQVYNEQFF. CDR3 DNA sequence: TGTGCCAGCAGCTTAGAAGGGCAGGTTTACAATGAGCAGTTCTTC.

This clone occurred once. V usage is TRBV7-9 and J usage is TRBJ1-1, with 7 bases matching TRBD1. Germline-derived CDR1 and CDR2 are SEHNR and FQNEAQ (reference sequence). The CDR3 contains 15 residues. The ends lost 1 base at V and 3 bases at J; junction bases unmatched: 5. Here the CDR3 DNA reads TGTGCCAGCAGCTTAGAGGGACAGAAGTACACTGAAGCTTTCTTT. Amino acids: CASSLEGQKYTEAFF.

The chain has TRBV5-1 and TRBJ2-3; 8 nucleotides match TRBD1. CDR3 size: 13 residues. Germline V CDR1 and CDR2: SGHRS, YFSETQ. The ends lost 4 bases at V and 9 bases at J; junction bases unmatched: 7. CDR3 region: CASSPRTGTTQYF. The CDR3 region has the DNA TGCGCCAGCAGCCCCCGGACAGGGACGACGCAGTATTTT. Using reference TRBV5-1 and TRBJ2-3 for the parts outside the CDR3, the full variable domain is KAGVTQTPRYLIKTRGQQVTLSCSPISGHRSVSWYQQTPGQGLQFLFEYFSETQRNKGNFPGRFSGRQFSNSRSEMNVSTLELGDSALYLCASSPRTGTTQYFGPGTRLTVL.

The chain joins TRBV28 to TRBJ1-4; D remains unclear. Germline assignment: CDR1 MDHEN and CDR2 SYDVKM. The CDR3 is 13 amino acids. V lost 9 bases to trimming and J lost 3 bases, with 11 bases between them. For the CDR3, the DNA is TGTGCCAGTTGGCAGGCCCCTAATGAAAAACTGTTTTTT. Its translation: CASWQAPNEKLFF.

V gene TRBV9 combines with J gene TRBJ1-6; TRBD1 agrees at 9 bases. Germline-derived CDR1 and CDR2 are SGDLS and YYNGEE. The CDR3 runs to 14 residues. Germline trimming cut 0 bases from V and 8 bases from J; bases unmatched to any gene: 0. The CDR3 sequence is CASSVGQGDSPLHF. CDR3 DNA sequence: TGTGCCAGCAGCGTAGGACAGGGGGATTCACCCCTCCACTTT.

This sequence joins TRBV19 and TRBJ2-5; 10 positions agree with TRBD1. The CDR3 sequence is 16 residues long. CDR1 LNHDA and CDR2 SQIVND come from the germline V gene (reference sequence). Trimming at V came to 4 bases and at J to 5 bases, leaving 10 bases not matched to a gene. The CDR3 region is CASSRRQGASRETQYF. In DNA, the CDR3 is TGTGCCAGTAGTAGAAGACAGGGGGCATCGAGGGAGACCCAGTACTTC.

Written as DNA, the CDR3 is TGTGCCAGCAGCTTCTCTTCCAGGGATACGCAGTATTTT. Protein sequence: CASSFSSRDTQYF. The chain employs TRBV6-1 and TRBJ2-3, with D uncertain. Trimming pared 6 bases from V and 6 bases from J, leaving 13 bases between. The length of the CDR3 is 13 residues. Per germline, CDR1 MNHNS and CDR2 SASEGT.

V usage is TRBV6-5 and J usage is TRBJ2-1; D may be TRBD1 (6 bases). The CDR3 sequence is 12 residues long. Trimming removed 11 bases at V and 9 bases at J, with 17 bases between. Germline lookup yields CDR1 MNHEY and CDR2 SVGAGI. The CDR3 spells CAAGATTREQFF. The DNA of the CDR3 is TGTGCCGCAGGGGCGACGACGCGTGAGCAGTTCTTC.

The rearrangement uses TRBV9 and TRBJ2-3; D gene ambiguous. CDR1 and CDR2 (germline): SGDLS, YYNGEE. The CDR3 consists of 16 residues. Between the trimmed V and J ends, which lost 2 bases and 3 bases, there was a span of 16 bases. CDR3 amino acids: CASSVGSLGKTDTQYF. The CDR3 DNA sequence: TGTGCCAGCAGCGTCGGGTCTTTGGGGAAAACAGATACGCAGTATTTT.

The CDR3 coding sequence is TGTGCCAGCAGGGGTGACCGGGGCCACAATGAGCAGTTCTTC. Translation gives CASRGDRGHNEQFF. The chain carries TRBV6-6 and TRBJ2-1; either TRBD1 or TRBD2 may fit D (5 bases each). The CDR3 covers 14 residues. The V gene lost 6 bases and the J gene lost 5 bases, with 14 bases spanning the gap. Germline lookup yields CDR1 MNHNY and CDR2 SVGAGI (reference sequence).

The chain employs TRBV6-6 and TRBJ2-2; maybe TRBD1 (6 bases). The CDR3 is 15 amino acids. Germline V gene lookup returns CDR1 MNHNY and CDR2 SVGAGI (reference sequence). V was cut by 8 bases and J by 6 bases, with 19 bases left in between. In DNA form, the CDR3 reads TGTGCCAGCGAACGACAGGAACTGTTCCCCGGGGAGCTGTTTTTT. Amino acid sequence: CASERQELFPGELFF.

The V gene is TRBV7-2, the J gene TRBJ2-2; D gene unclear. V lost 0 bases and J lost 3, with 8 bases in between. Germline lookup yields CDR1 SGHTA and CDR2 FQGNSA. This CDR3 has 15 amino acids. CDR3 in DNA: TGTGCCAGCAGCTTAGCGGGTGTGGACACCGGGGAGCTGTTTTTT. Protein product: CASSLAGVDTGELFF.

This chain joins TRBV7-2 and TRBJ2-5, with TRBD2 matching over 7 bases. Losses at the gene ends were 9 bases for V and 7 bases for J; bases not matched to a gene: 14. CDR3 length: 14 residues. Germline CDR1 and CDR2: SGHTA and FQGNSA. The CDR3 here is CASSPLTSLGTQYF. In DNA, the CDR3 is TGTGCCAGTTCCCCCCTGACTAGCTTGGGGACCCAGTACTTC.

The CDR3 sequence: CASSSRTLAYHTDTQYF. As DNA, the CDR3 is TGTGCCAGCAGCTCCCGGACACTCGCCTACCACACAGATACGCAGTATTTT. J is TRBJ2-3 and V is TRBV11-2, with a weak D call TRBD1 (5 bases). Germline CDR1 is SGHAT and CDR2 is FQNNGV. V was shortened by 4 bases and J by 2 bases, with 19 bases between the two germline ends. This CDR3 has 17 amino acids.

This clone showed up just once. The chain employs TRBV27 and TRBJ2-5; D gene uncertain. The V gene's germline CDR1 is MNHEY and CDR2 SMNVEV (reference sequence). This CDR3 is 16 amino acids long. V gave up 5 bases and J gave up 4 bases, with 20 bases separating them. The CDR3 nucleotides read TGTGCCAGCAGTCCGGCCGGGTCTCGGCAGCGAGAGACCCAGTACTTC. The encoded protein is CASSPAGSRQRETQYF.

J is TRBJ1-1 and V is TRBV4-3; a possible D gene is TRBD1 (5 bases). Trimming took 1 base from V and 1 from J, leaving 16 bases between them. Germline V gives CDR1 LGHNA, CDR2 YSLEER. CDR3 length: 17 residues. CDR3 in DNA: TGCGCCAGCAGCCAAGCGGGGGGGGGACCGCGGAACACTGAAGCTTTCTTT. Translation gives CASSQAGGGPRNTEAFF.

V usage is TRBV4-1 and J usage is TRBJ2-3; no clear D gene. This CDR3 has 17 amino acids. Trimming took 0 bases from V and 5 from J, leaving 18 bases between them. Germline V CDR1 and CDR2: MGHRA, YSYEKL. CDR3 in DNA: TGCGCCAGCAGCCAAGATCAAGGGATAAGGGTGGGAGATACGCAGTATTTT. The encoded protein is CASSQDQGIRVGDTQYF.

The chain recombines TRBV30 with TRBJ1-1; 7 bases line up with TRBD1. The CDR3 is 17 amino acids. Looked up from germline, CDR1 is GTSNPN and CDR2 is SVGIG (reference sequence). V was clipped by 3 bases and J by 1 base; unmatched bases: 14. CDR3 in amino acids: CAWRFHPKDRTNTEAFF. CDR3 nucleotide sequence: TGTGCCTGGAGATTCCATCCTAAGGACAGGACGAACACTGAAGCTTTCTTT.

Within the sample, this clone is medium-sized. The chain combines TRBV6-5 with TRBJ1-6; unclear D gene. Germline V lookup: CDR1 MNHEY, CDR2 SVGAGI. This CDR3 region has 15 residues. V was shortened by 10 bases and J by 4 bases, with 17 bases between the two germline ends. The CDR3 reads CATRQGLSYNSPLHF. CDR3 sequence (DNA): TGTGCCACCCGACAAGGGCTATCTTATAATTCACCCCTCCACTTT.

This CDR3 reads CASTLVEAHGYTF. CDR3 coding DNA: TGTGCCAGCACCCTGGTGGAGGCCCATGGCTACACCTTC. The gene calls are TRBV28 and TRBJ1-2; D gene unclear. The germline gives CDR1 MDHEN, CDR2 SYDVKM. The CDR3 consists of 13 residues. Trimming removed 7 bases from V and 6 bases from J, with 15 bases in between.